This entry lists 7 T cell receptor beta chains sequenced from one sample in a study of blood T cell repertoires in COVID-19. Repertoires were generated with immunoSEQ multiplex PCR, while TCRdb's copy carries only in-frame clones and drops some. The table has about 83,000 clones, 90% seen once. The sequencing sample was made of peripheral blood. The receptors shown here come from a woman of 80 years or more with active or convalescent COVID-19.

The chain is built from TRBV3-1 (or the pseudogene TRBV3-2) and TRBJ2-6; 8 bases are shared with TRBD1. V shed 1 base and J 2 bases; nucleotides not matched to a gene: 10. The CDR3 loop spans 19 amino acids. CDR1 and CDR2 (germline): LGHDT, YNNKEL (reference sequence). The CDR3 reads CASSQADRAPYTGANVLTF. The CDR3 DNA follows: TGTGCCAGCAGCCAAGCGGACAGGGCCCCATATACTGGGGCCAACGTCCTGACTTTC.

The rearrangement uses TRBV2 and TRBJ1-2; 8 bases are shared with TRBD1. CDR3 size: 11 residues. The V segment lost 11 bases and the J segment 7 bases; nucleotides outside the gene matches: 6. From germline, CDR1 is SNHLY and CDR2 FYNNEI. The chain's CDR3 is CAGRTGTGYTF. In DNA, the CDR3 is TGTGCCGGTCGGACAGGGACTGGCTACACCTTC.

The V and J genes are TRBV7-2 and TRBJ2-3; 12 bases agree with TRBD2. Losses at the gene ends were 1 base for V and 7 bases for J; bases not matched to a gene: 12. The CDR3 sequence is 18 residues long. Germline assignment: CDR1 SGHTA and CDR2 FQGNSA. The CDR3 loop is CASSLDRLAGASGNTQYF. The CDR3 bases are TGTGCCAGCAGCTTAGACCGACTAGCGGGGGCGTCTGGGAATACGCAGTATTTT.

The CDR3 DNA is TGTGCCAGCAGCCGTAGACAGAAACCTAATGAAAAACTGTTTTTT. It specifies CASSRRQKPNEKLFF. The V call is TRBV16, the J call TRBJ1-4, with D tentatively TRBD1 (5 bases). From germline, CDR1 is KGHSY and CDR2 FQNENV. V was cut by 4 bases and J by 3 bases, with 12 bases left in between. The CDR3 has 15 amino acids.

This sequence joins TRBV5-1 and TRBJ1-1, with D possibly matching TRBD1 (6 bases). From germline, CDR1 is SGHRS and CDR2 YFSETQ. Trimming shortened V by 3 bases and J by 4 bases, and 13 bases separated the two germline ends. CDR3 length: 14 amino acids. CDR3 region: CASSWRTGSTEAFF. The CDR3, as DNA: TGCGCCAGCAGCTGGAGAACAGGGTCCACTGAAGCTTTCTTT.

The gene calls are TRBV29-1 and TRBJ1-2; TRBD1 aligns across 12 bases. The CDR3 sequence is 18 residues long. Trimming removed 1 base from V and 4 bases from J; junction bases left unmatched: 13. Germline CDR1 and CDR2: SQVTM and ANQGSEA. CDR3 nucleotide sequence: TGCAGCGTTGAAGGCGAGCGGGGACAGGGGGCGCTTTTCTATGGCTACACCTTC. Encoded protein: CSVEGERGQGALFYGYTF.

The gene calls are TRBV27 and TRBJ1-1; possibly TRBD1 for D (6 bases). The CDR3 has 15 residues. CDR1 and CDR2 (germline): MNHEY, SMNVEV (reference sequence). Trimming removed 10 bases from V and 1 base from J, with 19 bases in between. The CDR3 nucleotides read TGTGCCACCGGACGGGGGGCGTATGGGAACACTGAAGCTTTCTTT. Amino acid sequence: CATGRGAYGNTEAFF.